The table lists the clone carrying this T cell receptor (beta chain) with a few counts. The data derive from a study of CD8 T cells in ankylosing spondylitis. TCRdb re-analysed the 5' RACE reads in MiXCR, keeping a single row per CDR3 protein. The sample has about 310,000 distinct CDR3 sequences; around 21% are singletons. Deletions cut 5 bases from V and 1 base from J, with 9 bases between. Germline V gives CDR1 MNHNS, CDR2 SASEGT. The CDR3 loop spans 13 amino acids. The rearrangement links TRBV6-1 to TRBJ2-7; D remains unclear. The sequenced sample consisted of blood, either unsorted or a sorted T cell fraction (not recorded which). The receptor comes from a female donor with ankylosing spondylitis or in good health (not recorded which). The CDR3 sequence: CASSLGESYEQYF. The CDR3 nucleotides are TGTGCCAGCAGTCTCGGCGAATCCTACGAGCAGTACTTC.